Sequencing of this T cell receptor beta chain was carried out in a study of regulatory T cells in long-lasting Graves disease. This clonotype has a count of ten or more. Its matching antigen is unknown. As to time point: newly diagnosed GD, antithyroid drugs for less than 3 months. Researchers made the TCR library from RNA that was extracted from PBMCs. Investigators report Graves' disease was diagnosed under American Thyroid Association guidelines. In this cohort, patients came from an endocrinology department located in Xi'an, China. The germline gives CDR1 LGHDT, CDR2 YNNKEL (reference sequence). V dropped 6 bases and J dropped 6 bases, with 11 bases sitting between them. There are 12 residues in the CDR3. Regarding the study as a whole: Newly diagnosed patients had higher TCR diversity than persistent Graves' patients did.

Building of the TCR beta libraries involved iRepertoire HTBI primers and Arm-PCR of CDR3 regions. Via MiXCR, TCRdb re-called the multiplex PCR reads, giving one row per CDR3 protein. The sample carries hundreds of thousands of distinct CDR3 sequences, 15% to 20% recorded once. These sequences were also reported in another study, on T cells in Graves' hyperthyroidism and ophthalmopathy. As that report states: Hyperthyroidism patients were newly diagnosed, had disease duration under 2 months, and were aged 18 to 65 years.

Specimen: peripheral blood mononuclear cells (PBMCs), collected at new diagnosis, from a patient treated with antithyroid drugs. The clonotype comes from a woman aged 35-60 years with Graves disease. This chain uses TRBV3-1 with TRBJ1-2, with a tentative D call TRBD1 (6 bases). The CDR3 DNA reads as TGTGCCAGCAGAACAGACAGGAATGGCTACACCTTC. This sequence encodes CASRTDRNGYTF.